This TCR beta chain was sequenced in a study of T-cell reconstitution after alpha-beta-depleted transplantation in children. Trimming took 7 bases from V and 5 from J; bases not matched to a gene: 3. The germline V gene encodes CDR1 SGHRS and CDR2 YFSETQ. The CDR3 covers 13 residues. The TCRbeta library incorporated unique molecular identifiers. Each CDR3 protein gets one entry after TCRdb re-called the PCR reads with MiXCR. The table shows some 550,000 distinct CDR3 sequences, with approximately 20% occurring only once. This clonotype was observed a few times. The material sequenced was PBMCs from the stem cell graft donor, taken from the stem cell graft. This chain connects TRBV5-1 to TRBJ1-4, with 9 nucleotides matching TRBD1. The source is a human donor who donated a stem cell graft to a child with acute lymphoblastic leukemia. CDR3 DNA: TGCGCCAGCCGGACAGGGGAAAATGAAAAACTGTTTTTT. Encoded protein: CASRTGENEKLFF.